Each of the 20 T cell receptor beta chains below was sequenced from the same sample in a study of OX40 agonist ivuxolimab in advanced cancers. Produced via immunoSEQ multiplex PCR; TCRdb's table is partial and in-frame only. This repertoire shows about 83,000 clones, roughly 83% found once; its top ten account for around 7.3%. Source: CD4+ or CD8+ T cells sorted from blood, taken in a trial of the OX40 agonist ivuxolimab. The receptors derive from an adult with an advanced solid tumor such as melanoma, head and neck, liver or kidney cancer.

The chain combines TRBV11-2 with TRBJ1-5; D not resolved. This CDR3 spans 14 amino acids. Germline loops: CDR1 SGHAT, CDR2 FQNNGV. The ends were cut back, 5 bases at V and 0 bases at J, with 8 bases in the middle. CDR3 region: CASSRTVSNQPQHF. The CDR3 nucleotides read TGTGCCAGCAGCCGGACGGTTAGCAATCAGCCCCAGCATTTT.

V is TRBV11-1 and J is TRBJ1-1; D not resolved. Looked up from germline, CDR1 is SGHAT and CDR2 is FQDESV (reference sequence). The CDR3 is 14 amino acids. V was cut by 4 bases and J by 1 base, with 10 bases left in between. The CDR3 region is CASSSRRGNTEAFF. The CDR3, as DNA: TGTGCCAGCAGCTCCAGACGGGGGAACACTGAAGCTTTCTTT.

V usage is TRBV18 and J usage is TRBJ2-7, with D possibly matching TRBD2 (6 bases). The germline V gene has CDR1 KGHSH and CDR2 LQKENI. Trimming removed 6 bases at V and 3 bases at J, with 15 bases between. This CDR3 is 14 amino acids long. CDR3 loop: CASSQEGSGYEQYF. The CDR3 DNA follows: TGTGCCAGCTCCCAAGAAGGTAGCGGCTACGAGCAGTACTTC.

V and J are TRBV10-3 and TRBJ1-1; no clear D. The CDR3 has 12 residues. The V end lost 3 bases, the J end lost 8 bases, and 10 bases lay between the germline ends. CDR1 and CDR2 from the germline V gene are ENHRY and SYGVKD. CDR3 region: CAISDEGREAFF. The CDR3 nucleotides read TGTGCCATCAGTGATGAGGGCAGGGAAGCTTTCTTT.

The gene calls are TRBV2 and TRBJ2-5; D perhaps matches TRBD2 (6 bases). Trimming left V 8 bases short and J 5 bases short, with 21 bases between. The length of the CDR3 is 15 residues. The V gene's germline CDR1 is SNHLY and CDR2 FYNNEI. The CDR3: CASQSGVLVSETQYF. The CDR3 DNA follows: TGTGCCAGCCAGTCGGGGGTCTTGGTGTCGGAGACCCAGTACTTC.

The chain has TRBV6-5 and TRBJ2-3, with unresolved D. V was pared by 2 bases and J by 3 bases, with 12 bases between. CDR1 is MNHEY and CDR2 is SVGAGI in the germline V gene. This CDR3 is built from 15 residues. CDR3: CASSYGPTSTDTQYF. The CDR3 DNA sequence: TGTGCCAGCAGTTACGGCCCAACCTCAACAGATACGCAGTATTTT.

In the case of this clone: This sample includes further DNA sequences coding for the same CDR3. The rearrangement uses TRBV19 and TRBJ1-5, with 7 bases matching TRBD1. Germline V gives CDR1 LNHDA, CDR2 SQIVND (reference sequence). CDR3 length equals 14 residues. V shed 2 bases and J 15 bases; nucleotides not matched to a gene: 13. CDR3 region: CASSIRGQPGVRHF. In DNA, the CDR3 is TGTGCCAGTAGTATAAGGGGACAGCCGGGGGTTCGGCATTTT.

The chain combines TRBV27 with TRBJ2-7, with 8 bases fitting TRBD2. Trimming removed 3 bases from V and 5 bases from J; junction bases left unmatched: 3. This CDR3 contains 13 residues. Germline lookup yields CDR1 MNHEY and CDR2 SMNVEV (reference sequence). CDR3 nucleotide sequence: TGTGCCAGCAGTTTCCGGGGGGGCAACGAGCAGTACTTC. Protein product: CASSFRGGNEQYF.

V usage is TRBV11-2 and J usage is TRBJ1-1; unclear D gene. V lost 3 bases to trimming and J lost 10 bases, with 18 bases between them. The V gene's germline CDR1 is SGHAT and CDR2 FQNNGV. This CDR3 is 14 amino acids long. CDR3 coding DNA: TGTGCCAGCAGCTTTAACGGCCAAGGCCCTGGAGCTTTCTTT. As protein: CASSFNGQGPGAFF. Looking up the rest from reference TRBV11-2 and TRBJ1-1 gives the full variable domain: EAGVAQSPRYKIIEKRQSVAFWCNPISGHATLYWYQQILGQGPKLLIQFQNNGVVDDSQLPKDRFSAERLKGVDSTLKIQPAKLEDSAVYLCASSFNGQGPGAFFGQGTRLTVV.

This clone was seen just once. This rearrangement joins TRBV29-1 to TRBJ2-5; D not resolved. Looked up from germline, CDR1 is SQVTM and CDR2 is ANQGSEA. This CDR3 is 12 amino acids long. Between the trimmed V and J ends, which lost 4 bases and 5 bases, there was a span of 11 bases. The CDR3 region has the DNA TGCAGCGTTGCCGTTATGGAGGAGACCCAGTACTTC. It yields the protein CSVAVMEETQYF.

The CDR3: CASSEGLSSYEQYF. CDR3 DNA sequence: TGCGCCAGCAGTGAAGGTTTGAGCTCCTACGAGCAGTACTTC. V and J are TRBV10-2 and TRBJ2-7; D is unresolved. Germline V CDR1 and CDR2: WSHSY, SAAADI. The CDR3 runs 14 residues. V was cut by 3 bases and J by 0 bases, with 9 bases left in between.

The V call is TRBV6-6, the J call TRBJ2-3, with 13 bases aligning to TRBD2. Unmatched junction bases numbered 14, after V lost 10 bases and J lost 7 bases. CDR1 is MNHNY and CDR2 is SVGAGI in the germline V gene (reference sequence). This CDR3 is 16 amino acids long. This chain's CDR3 is CATATTGTSGMNTQYF. As DNA, the CDR3 is TGTGCCACAGCGACTACCGGGACTAGCGGGATGAATACGCAGTATTTT.

This chain joins TRBV6-5 and TRBJ2-3, with D possibly TRBD2 on 5 matching bases. V was trimmed by 4 bases and J by 1 base, leaving 6 bases between them. CDR3 length equals 13 residues. Germline CDR1 is MNHEY and CDR2 is SVGAGI. The CDR3 DNA follows: TGTGCCAGCAGTTTCGGGGGCACAGATACGCAGTATTTT. Its translation is CASSFGGTDTQYF.

The sample holds a few counts of this clone. V gene TRBV6-1 combines with J gene TRBJ2-7; 9 bases line up with TRBD2. Germline CDR1 and CDR2: MNHNS and SASEGT. This CDR3 comprises 14 residues. V was clipped by 7 bases and J by 1 base; unmatched bases: 5. The DNA for the CDR3 is TGTGCCAGCACCCCAGCGGGAGGATCCTACGAGCAGTACTTC. It translates to CASTPAGGSYEQYF.

Here the CDR3 reads CASRVAGINEKLFF. CDR3 coding DNA: TGTGCCAGCCGCGTGGCAGGAATAAATGAAAAACTGTTTTTT. J is TRBJ1-4 and V is TRBV19; no definite D call. Trimming took off 9 bases at V and 5 bases at J, with 16 bases between the two ends. Germline CDR1 is LNHDA and CDR2 is SQIVND (reference sequence). There are 14 residues in the CDR3. Drawing the rest from reference TRBV19 and TRBJ1-4, the complete variable domain is DGGITQSPKYLFRKEGQNVTLSCEQNLNHDAMYWYRQDPGQGLRLIYYSQIVNDFQKGDIAEGYSVSREKKESFPLTVTSAQKNPTAFYLCASRVAGINEKLFFGSGTQLSVL.

There are a few counts of this clone. Within the sample, other DNA sequences also encode this same CDR3. The chain combines TRBV15 with TRBJ1-1; D perhaps matches TRBD1 (6 bases). Germline CDR1 is LNHNV and CDR2 is YYDKDF (reference sequence). The CDR3 has 14 residues. The V and J ends lost 5 bases and 4 bases respectively, with 14 bases between them. The CDR3 bases are TGTGCCACCAGCGAGGGGGGCCTGGGCACTGAAGCTTTCTTT. As protein: CATSEGGLGTEAFF.

V and J are TRBV9 and TRBJ2-2; 11 bases are a match to TRBD1. Germline lookup yields CDR1 SGDLS and CDR2 YYNGEE. V lost 3 bases to trimming and J lost 7 bases; unmatched junction nucleotides: 5. This CDR3 has 15 residues. CDR3 region: CASSAGQGAVGELFF. CDR3 in DNA: TGTGCCAGCAGCGCCGGACAGGGGGCGGTCGGGGAGCTGTTTTTT.

V usage is TRBV6-5 and J usage is TRBJ1-3, with a weak D call TRBD1 (5 bases). The CDR3 covers 15 residues. Germline values: CDR1 MNHEY, CDR2 SVGAGI. V shed 0 bases and J shed 0 bases, with 6 bases lying between them. The CDR3 DNA follows: TGTGCCAGCAGTTACTCGAGGGGCTCTGGAAACACCATATATTTT. Translating gives CASSYSRGSGNTIYF.

The chain is built from TRBV4-3 and TRBJ2-3, with D perhaps matching TRBD1 (6 bases). The CDR3 sequence is 15 residues long. CDR1 and CDR2 from the germline V gene are LGHNA and YSLEER. V was cut by 0 bases and J by 4 bases, with 11 bases left in between. CDR3 sequence: CASSQDFEGADTQYF. CDR3 in DNA: TGCGCCAGCAGCCAAGATTTCGAGGGGGCAGATACGCAGTATTTT.

The chain carries TRBV7-8 and TRBJ2-7, with TRBD1 identical over 7 bases. The germline V gene encodes CDR1 SGHVS and CDR2 FQNEAQ. With 4 bases clipped from V and 4 bases from J, the junction kept 4 bases outside the gene matches. The CDR3 runs to 13 residues. CDR3 loop: CASSWDRDYEQYF. DNA of the CDR3: TGTGCCAGCAGCTGGGACAGAGATTACGAGCAGTACTTC.